The 8 T cell receptor beta chains given below trace back to one sample, sequenced in a study of cytomegalovirus exposure and HLA in healthy donors. PCR was performed using 60 Vbeta and 13 Jbeta primers. The method was immunoSEQ multiplex PCR; TCRdb's version includes in-frame clones alone and lacks a portion of them. Found here are 65,000 to 85,000 clones; the top ten clones hold over 1.5%. Sequenced input: PBMCs. These receptors originate from a woman under 40 in good health and CMV-seronegative.

The V call is TRBV30, the J call TRBJ1-3, with a weak D call TRBD1 (6 bases). The CDR3 consists of 16 residues. Per the germline V gene, CDR1 is GTSNPN and CDR2 is SVGIG (reference sequence). Between the trimmed V and J ends, which lost 1 base and 0 bases, there was a span of 13 bases. The CDR3 coding sequence is TGTGCCTGGAGTGGCAGGGGACGAGGCTCTGGAAACACCATATATTTT. Protein product: CAWSGRGRGSGNTIYF.

The rearrangement links TRBV7-9 to TRBJ1-5, with D possibly TRBD1 on 6 matching bases. Germline CDR1 reads SEHNR; CDR2 reads FQNEAQ (reference sequence). CDR3 size: 15 residues. V was clipped by 1 base and J by 2 bases, with 9 bases between them. CDR3 DNA: TGTGCCAGCAGCTTAGTGGACAGCGGCAATCAGCCCCAGCATTTT. Residues: CASSLVDSGNQPQHF.

This chain joins TRBV19 and TRBJ2-7; 10 nucleotides align to TRBD2. The CDR3 extends over 15 amino acids. The V and J ends lost 5 bases and 1 base, in that order; junction bases with no gene match: 5. Germline CDR1 and CDR2: LNHDA and SQIVND (reference sequence). CDR3 protein: CASSVVAGGSYEQYF. For the CDR3, the DNA is TGTGCCAGTAGTGTTGTAGCGGGGGGATCCTACGAGCAGTACTTC.

This rearrangement joins TRBV14 to TRBJ2-7; perhaps TRBD1 as D (6 bases). The CDR3 contains 14 residues. V was clipped by 5 bases and J by 2 bases, with 13 bases between them. Germline CDR1 and CDR2: SGHDN and FVKESK. CDR3 nucleotide sequence: TGTGCCAGCAGCGTGGCAGGGGCTACCTACGAGCAGTACTTC. Its translation is CASSVAGATYEQYF.

This chain joins TRBV5-4 and TRBJ1-1; perhaps TRBD1 as D (5 bases). The CDR3 is 15 amino acids. The germline V gene has CDR1 SGHNT and CDR2 YYREEE (reference sequence). V lost 0 bases, J lost 0 bases, and 9 bases lay in between. CDR3 residues: CASSLGWGVNTEAFF. The CDR3 nucleotides read TGTGCCAGCAGCTTGGGATGGGGCGTGAACACTGAAGCTTTCTTT.

The chain couples TRBV11-2 to TRBJ2-7, with D perhaps matching TRBD1 (8 bases). This CDR3 is built from 15 residues. Germline V gene sequence: CDR1 SGHAT, CDR2 FQNNGV. The V end lost 1 base, the J end lost 2 bases, and 12 bases lay between the germline ends. CDR3 in amino acids: CASSLGQGTTYEQYF. The DNA for the CDR3 is TGTGCCAGCAGCTTAGGACAGGGGACTACCTACGAGCAGTACTTC.

The CDR3 nucleotides read TGTGCCTGGAGTAGGACTTCCCTGTCCTACGAGCAGTACTTC. This gives the protein CAWSRTSLSYEQYF. The chain carries TRBV30 and TRBJ2-7; a possible D gene is TRBD2 (5 bases). V was clipped by 2 bases and J by 1 base, with 12 bases between them. CDR1 is GTSNPN and CDR2 is SVGIG in the germline V gene (reference sequence). The CDR3 covers 14 residues.

The chain is built from TRBV7-8 and TRBJ1-1, with D perhaps matching TRBD1 (5 bases). The CDR3 contains 15 residues. Trimming cost V 5 bases and J 0 bases, with 13 bases left between them. Germline CDR1 is SGHVS and CDR2 is FQNEAQ. The CDR3 sequence: CASSPWGALNTEAFF. The CDR3 DNA follows: TGTGCCAGCAGCCCCTGGGGCGCCCTGAACACTGAAGCTTTCTTT. The variable domain in full, completed from reference TRBV7-8 and TRBJ1-1, reads GAGVSQSPRYKVAKRGQDVALRCDPISGHVSLFWYQQALGQGPEFLTYFQNEAQLDKSGLPSDRFFAERPEGSVSTLKIQRTQQEDSAVYLCASSPWGALNTEAFFGQGTRLTVV.